This T cell receptor beta chain was recorded in a study of shared clonotypes between healthy human individuals. The protocol was immunoSEQ multiplex PCR, while the TCRdb copy is restricted to in-frame clones and leaves out a portion. The table has 750,000 to 1,000,000 clones, around 92% seen once. Terminally differentiated effector memory CD45RA+ cells were excluded from the naive CD8 cells, which were CD45RO-negative and positively selected for CCR7. Germline CDR1 and CDR2: MNHNY and SVGAGI (reference sequence). This CDR3 comprises 11 residues. V lost 7 bases, J lost 3 bases, and 6 bases lay in between.

The TCR originated in a man between 25 and 39 years old in good health. The chain has TRBV6-6 and TRBJ2-5, with no clear D. Input material: naive CD8+ T cells sorted from blood. As DNA, the CDR3 is TGTGCCAGCAAGAGGAAAGAGACCCAGTACTTC. Translated: CASKRKETQYF.